A single sample gave rise to the 25 T cell receptor beta chains below, sequenced in a study of T cells after yellow fever vaccination (dated by TCRdb to between 2018 and 2020). Taken with the paper, the label for treatment or condition translates to: live attenuated yellow fever vaccine strain. Library creation used 5' RACE. Instrument used: Illumina NovaSeq 6000. TCRdb passed the public sequencing reads through fastp at Q25 and MiXCR, retaining productive beta sequences. Identical CDR3 protein sequences are pooled into one entry, listed with their most common genes and DNA. The sample yields 300,000 or so distinct CDR3 sequences; approximately 10% were counted once. Of the sample, around 3.3% falls within the top ten clones. Sequenced material: CD4+ T cells sorted from PBMCs, taken 5 days after the yellow fever booster vaccination. Receptors were obtained from a young man who received the YFV17D yellow fever vaccine.

V is TRBV2 and J is TRBJ2-7, with D perhaps given as TRBD1 or TRBD2 (5 bases each). The CDR3 runs 14 residues. With 5 bases removed from V and 9 bases from J, the gap between germline ends came to 20 bases. The germline V gene has CDR1 SNHLY and CDR2 FYNNEI. The CDR3 DNA follows: TGTGCCAGCAGTACTCCCCCGGGACCGAGGGGGCAGTACTTC. Protein: CASSTPPGPRGQYF.

This clonotype was picked up many times. V and J are TRBV4-1 and TRBJ1-6, with TRBD1 identical over 7 bases. Germline-derived CDR1 and CDR2 are MGHRA and YSYEKL. This CDR3 region has 15 residues. V gave up 1 base and J gave up 6 bases; unmatched junction bases: 3. CDR3 sequence: CASSQGRGFNSPLHF. The CDR3, as DNA: TGCGCCAGCAGCCAAGGCAGGGGGTTTAATTCACCCCTCCACTTT.

The rearrangement uses TRBV5-1 and TRBJ1-1; 9 bases map to TRBD1. CDR3 length equals 13 residues. Germline CDR1 SGHRS, CDR2 YFSETQ. V shed 5 bases and J 3 bases; nucleotides not matched to a gene: 2. As DNA, the CDR3 is TGCGCCAGCAGATGGGACAGGGACACTGAAGCTTTCTTT. This gives the protein CASRWDRDTEAFF.

This clonotype showed up just a few times. V is TRBV20-1 and J is TRBJ2-7; 7 nucleotides match TRBD1. The CDR3 length is 14 residues. Looked up from germline, CDR1 is DFQATT and CDR2 is SNEGSKA (reference sequence). The V gene end was trimmed by 7 bases and the J gene end by 5 bases; junction bases not matched to a gene: 14. The CDR3 nucleotides read TGCAGTGGCCTCCCGGGCAGGGGGTCGAACGAGCAGTACTTC. Its translation is CSGLPGRGSNEQYF.

This clonotype is termed medium-sized. V and J are TRBV6-1 and TRBJ2-5; a weak D match, TRBD2 (5 bases). CDR3 length: 14 amino acids. Germline V gives CDR1 MNHNS, CDR2 SASEGT. The V end lost 8 bases, the J end lost 2 bases, and 15 bases lay between the germline ends. CDR3 bases: TGTGCCAGCTCGGGGAATGGGCATCAAGAGACCCAGTACTTC. This gives the protein CASSGNGHQETQYF.

This clonotype was seen only a few times. The J gene is TRBJ1-2, the V gene TRBV3-1; no clear D. Per the germline V gene, CDR1 is LGHDT and CDR2 is YNNKEL (reference sequence). The length of the CDR3 is 13 residues. V lost 2 bases and J lost 4, with 8 bases in between. The CDR3 reads CASSQSRVYGYTF. The CDR3 coding sequence is TGTGCCAGCAGCCAATCCCGAGTCTATGGCTACACCTTC.

The chain combines TRBV5-4 with TRBJ2-3; 8 nucleotides align to TRBD2. The V gene end was trimmed by 4 bases and the J gene end by 1 base; junction bases not matched to a gene: 5. This CDR3 comprises 15 residues. Germline V gene data show CDR1 as SGHNT and CDR2 as YYREEE (reference sequence). CDR3 DNA: TGTGCCAGCAGCCCACCGGGGGGGGGCACAGATACGCAGTATTTT. Protein sequence: CASSPPGGGTDTQYF. The full variable domain, in which reference TRBV5-4 and TRBJ2-3 provide the parts outside the CDR3, is ETGVTQSPTHLIKTRGQQVTLRCSSQSGHNTVSWYQQALGQGPQFIFQYYREEENGRGNFPPRFSGLQFPNYSSELNVNALELDDSALYLCASSPPGGGTDTQYFGPGTRLTVL.

This clonotype was picked up a small number of times. CDR3 coding DNA: TGTGCCAGTAGTATTTGGTCAGCGGCGGGGAACACTGAAGCTTTCTTT. Its translation is CASSIWSAAGNTEAFF. J is TRBJ1-1 and V is TRBV19; D unresolved. Trimming pared 3 bases from V and 1 base from J, leaving 15 bases between. Germline lookup yields CDR1 LNHDA and CDR2 SQIVND (reference sequence). The CDR3 consists of 16 residues.

This clonotype occurred a few times. V gene TRBV12-3 or TRBV12-4 combines with J gene TRBJ2-1; D is ambiguous. CDR3 length: 14 amino acids. V lost 2 bases, J lost 3 bases, and 8 bases lay in between. The CDR3 is CASSLKGGYNEQFF. CDR3 in DNA: TGTGCCAGCAGTTTAAAGGGCGGCTACAATGAGCAGTTCTTC.

This clonotype was detected many times. This chain joins TRBV6-5 and TRBJ1-5; D unresolved. The V end lost 6 bases, the J end lost 6 bases, and 15 bases lay between the germline ends. CDR1 is MNHEY, CDR2 SVGAGI, per germline. The CDR3 totals 14 residues. The CDR3 sequence is CASSPTGWTQPQHF. The CDR3 nucleotides read TGTGCCAGCAGCCCCACGGGATGGACTCAGCCCCAGCATTTT.

The sample holds many counts of this clonotype. V usage is TRBV7-3 and J usage is TRBJ1-1; D might be TRBD1 (5 bases). V lost 5 bases to trimming and J lost 1 base, with 8 bases between them. The CDR3 totals 13 residues. Looked up from germline, CDR1 is SGHTA and CDR2 is FQGTGA. This CDR3 is CASSTQGNTEAFF. The CDR3 bases are TGTGCCAGCAGCACTCAGGGGAACACTGAAGCTTTCTTT.

In this sample, this clonotype turned up a few times. The chain links TRBV4-3 to TRBJ2-7; 10 nucleotides match TRBD1. The CDR3 is 17 residues long. The germline V gene encodes CDR1 LGHNA and CDR2 YSLEER. The trim removed 3 bases at V and 5 bases at J, leaving 13 bases unmatched. In DNA form, the CDR3 reads TGCGCCAGCAGCCAGGGAGGGCGGCCCGGGACAGGGGACGAGCAGTACGTC. Encoded protein: CASSQGGRPGTGDEQYV.

The V and J genes are TRBV20-1 and TRBJ2-1; 9 positions agree with TRBD2. Losses at the gene ends were 0 bases for V and 9 bases for J; bases not matched to a gene: 9. This CDR3 is built from 15 residues. Germline V lookup: CDR1 DFQATT, CDR2 SNEGSKA (reference sequence). The CDR3 protein is CSAREPRGGGGEQFF. CDR3 sequence (DNA): TGCAGTGCTAGAGAACCGCGGGGGGGCGGTGGTGAGCAGTTCTTC.

In this sample, this clonotype turned up many times. The J gene is TRBJ2-3, the V gene TRBV7-2, with TRBD2 matching 7 bases. From germline, CDR1 is SGHTA and CDR2 FQGNSA. This CDR3 has 15 amino acids. V lost 3 bases to trimming and J lost 4 bases; unmatched junction nucleotides: 7. This CDR3 reads CASSFGAGMADTQYF. CDR3 coding DNA: TGTGCCAGCAGCTTTGGAGCGGGGATGGCAGATACGCAGTATTTT.

This clonotype was detected only a few times. The rearrangement links TRBV7-9 to TRBJ2-2, with 7 bases lining up with TRBD1. In germline, CDR1 is SEHNR, CDR2 FQNEAQ (reference sequence). The length of the CDR3 is 13 residues. V was clipped by 5 bases and J by 6 bases; unmatched bases: 3. In DNA, the CDR3 is TGTGCCAGCAGCGGGACAGTCTCCGGGGAGCTGTTTTTT. It is translated as CASSGTVSGELFF.

There are a few counts of this clonotype. The V and J genes are TRBV28 and TRBJ2-7, with 7 bases identical to TRBD2. Germline V lookup: CDR1 MDHEN, CDR2 SYDVKM. The CDR3 has 14 amino acids. V gave up 5 bases and J gave up 0 bases; unmatched junction bases: 4. The CDR3 spells CASSPSGASYEQYF. As DNA, the CDR3 is TGTGCCAGCAGTCCGAGCGGGGCCTCCTACGAGCAGTACTTC.

This clonotype appeared a few times. The CDR3 bases are TGTGCCAGTCGTCTCTTTCCCGGGGGGGGAGTTGGTGAGCAGTTCTTC. Translating it yields CASRLFPGGGVGEQFF. This sequence joins TRBV2 and TRBJ2-1; 8 nucleotides agree with TRBD2. The V and J ends lost 9 bases and 9 bases, in that order; junction bases with no gene match: 19. CDR1 and CDR2 (germline): SNHLY, FYNNEI. The CDR3 contains 16 residues.

This clonotype was observed a few times. The rearrangement links TRBV4-3 to TRBJ2-6; D call uncertain. Germline CDR1 is LGHNA and CDR2 is YSLEER. This CDR3 has 17 residues. The germline V and J ends were trimmed by 0 bases and 0 bases, with 9 bases remaining between them. The CDR3 DNA follows: TGCGCCAGCAGCCAAGAATCGCCCCCCTCTGGGGCCAACGTCCTGACTTTC. Amino acids: CASSQESPPSGANVLTF.

This clonotype has only a few counts. The chain recombines TRBV6-2 or TRBV6-3 with TRBJ1-1, with 7 nucleotides matching TRBD1. Germline V lookup: CDR1 MNHEY, CDR2 SVGEGT. V lost 5 bases to trimming and J lost 5 bases; unmatched junction nucleotides: 8. This CDR3 contains 14 residues. CDR3 in amino acids: CASSRRQGPTEAFF. Here the CDR3 DNA reads TGTGCCAGCAGTCGACGACAGGGACCAACTGAAGCTTTCTTT.

CDR3 bases: TGTGCCAGCAGCAAGACAGGGGGCACCTTACTAAACTACGAGCAGTACTTC. It specifies CASSKTGGTLLNYEQYF. The chain uses TRBV7-9 and TRBJ2-7; 10 bases line up with TRBD1. The CDR3 spans 17 residues. Trimming at V came to 5 bases and at J to 3 bases, leaving 13 bases not matched to a gene. Germline-derived CDR1 and CDR2 are SEHNR and FQNEAQ (reference sequence). Full variable domain (rest looked up from reference TRBV7-9 and TRBJ2-7): DTGVSQNPRHKITKRGQNVTFRCDPISEHNRLYWYRQTLGQGPEFLTYFQNEAQLEKSRLLSDRFSAERPKGSFSTLEIQRTEQGDSAMYLCASSKTGGTLLNYEQYFGPGTRLTVT.

This sequence joins TRBV6-8 and TRBJ2-5; 8 positions match TRBD2. V was pared by 7 bases and J by 3 bases, with 16 bases of the junction left unmatched. The V gene's germline CDR1 is MNHGY and CDR2 SAAAGT. The CDR3 contains 17 residues. CDR3 DNA: TGTGCCAGCACCCCTATCCACGGGGGGGGGGGGAAAGAGACCCAGTACTTC. Amino acids: CASTPIHGGGGKETQYF.

This clonotype was observed a few times. This chain joins TRBV5-1 and TRBJ2-3; 7 nucleotides line up with TRBD2. The germline V gene has CDR1 SGHRS and CDR2 YFSETQ. The CDR3 totals 18 residues. J lost 0 bases, V lost 0 bases, and 10 bases had no gene match. The CDR3 spells CASSLVPRGLTSTDTQYF. The CDR3 bases are TGCGCCAGCAGCTTGGTCCCGCGGGGGTTAACTAGCACAGATACGCAGTATTTT.

This clonotype was observed at least ten times. J is TRBJ1-1 and V is TRBV9; D gene unclear. The ends were cut back, 0 bases at V and 1 base at J, with 7 bases in the middle. This CDR3 has 14 amino acids. CDR1 and CDR2 from the germline V gene are SGDLS and YYNGEE. Here the CDR3 reads CASSVAYGNTEAFF. Written as DNA, the CDR3 is TGTGCCAGCAGCGTAGCTTACGGGAACACTGAAGCTTTCTTT.

The chain links TRBV24-1 to TRBJ2-3; a weak D match, TRBD1 (6 bases). The CDR3 runs to 16 residues. Germline V gene lookup returns CDR1 KGHDR and CDR2 SFDVKD. The germline V and J ends were trimmed by 4 bases and 2 bases, with 15 bases remaining between them. The CDR3 sequence is CATSEGTGTPTDTQYF. The CDR3 DNA reads TGTGCCACCAGTGAGGGTACAGGGACCCCCACAGATACGCAGTATTTT.

This clonotype appeared many times. The chain is built from TRBV20-1 and TRBJ2-5, with no clear D. Germline V CDR1 and CDR2: DFQATT, SNEGSKA (reference sequence). V lost 6 bases, J lost 0 bases, and 8 bases lay in between. The CDR3 length is 12 residues. The CDR3 nucleotides are TGCAGTGCCCAGAGGTACCAAGAGACCCAGTACTTC. This encodes CSAQRYQETQYF.